A selection of T cell receptor beta chains follows, all from one sample in a study of blood T cell repertoires in COVID-19. The repertoire was sequenced with immunoSEQ multiplex PCR; TCRdb's copy has only in-frame clones and lacks some. There are 200,000 to 250,000 clones in the sample; roughly 79% occur only once, and over 14% lies in the top ten. Sequenced sample: PBMCs or T cells enriched from blood (not recorded which). The origin of the receptors is a man aged 35-49 years who had recovered from COVID-19. CDR3s include the opening cysteine and the closing phenylalanine or tryptophan. A D gene is named only where the DNA matches it firmly. Some rows have no size entry. The others give once, few or many, or a class for an expanded clone.

TRBJ1-5 - TRBD1 TRBV2 TGTGCCAGCAGTCCCGGGACAGTGAGCAATCAGCCCCAGCATTTT CASSPGTVSNQPQHF
TRBJ1-6 once - TRBV5-1 TGCGCCAGCAGCTTACAGGCCGATAATTCACCCCTCCACTTT CASSLQADNSPLHF
TRBJ2-1 - TRBD2 TRBV27 TGTGCCAGCAGACAGGGACTAGCGGGAGACAATGAGCAGTTCTTC CASRQGLAGDNEQFF
TRBJ2-5 - TRBD2 TRBV5-5 TGTGCCAGCAGCTTGGCCGGGACTAGCGGGGGGGCGCCACAAGAGACCCAGTACTTC CASSLAGTSGGAPQETQYF
TRBJ1-2 - - TRBV7-8 TGTGCCAGCAGCTCGGAGCGCTCCTATGGCTACACCTTC CASSSERSYGYTF
TRBJ1-1 - - TRBV7-3 TGTGCCAGCAGCCAGACCGTAGCTTACACTGAAGCTTTCTTT CASSQTVAYTEAFF
TRBJ2-7 - TRBD2 TRBV5-1 TGCGCCAGCAGCTTGAGTGGGACTAGCGGGACTTACGAGCAGTACTTC CASSLSGTSGTYEQYF
TRBJ2-5 many TRBD2 TRBV5-6 TGTGCCAGCAGAGGGGGACTAGCCCAAGAGACCCAGTACTTC CASRGGLAQETQYF
TRBJ2-2 - - TRBV19 TGTGCCAGTAGTACTGGGACATCAGGGGCCGGGGAGCTGTTTTTT CASSTGTSGAGELFF
TRBJ2-7 - TRBD2 TRBV27 TGTGCCAGCAGAGAACTAGCGGGGGCTTTCTACGAGCAGTACTTC CASRELAGAFYEQYF
TRBJ1-4 - - TRBV5-1 TGCGCCAGCAGCTCCTCGCAGACAACTAATGAAAAACTGTTTTTT CASSSSQTTNEKLFF
TRBJ2-6 - TRBD1 TRBV2 TGTGCCAGCATCACGGACAGGGCGAGATCTGGGGCCAACGTCCTGACTTTC CASITDRARSGANVLTF
TRBJ2-2 - - TRBV5-5 TGTGCCAGCAGCCGGCTGGGGGGACGGACCGGGGAGCTGTTTTTT CASSRLGGRTGELFF
TRBJ2-1 - - TRBV5-4 TGTGCCAGCAGCTTGGGCGGGCCTTCGGTTTCCTACAATGAGCAGTTCTTC CASSLGGPSVSYNEQFF
TRBJ2-2 once TRBD1 TRBV29-1 TGCAGCGCTGGGGACAGGGACACCGGGGAGCTGTTTTTT CSAGDRDTGELFF
TRBJ1-1 - - TRBV5-1 TGCGCCAGCACCTTGGGGGAGGGGAACACTGAAGCTTTCTTT CASTLGEGNTEAFF
TRBJ2-2 - - TRBV7-6 TGTGCCACGGCGGGGGCCTACACCGGGGAGCTGTTTTTT CATAGAYTGELFF
TRBJ2-5 few TRBD1 TRBV10-2 TGCGCCAGCACTGACAGGGGGCGGTGGTTCGGGGAGACCCAGTACTTC CASTDRGRWFGETQYF
TRBJ1-3 - - TRBV7-2 TGTGCCAGCAGCTTAGTACCCTCCGCGAGCGACACCATATATTTT CASSLVPSASDTIYF
TRBJ2-5 - TRBD2 TRBV9 TGTGCCAGCAGCGGACTGACTAGCGGGATGGAGACCCAGTACTTC CASSGLTSGMETQYF
TRBJ1-6 few TRBD1 TRBV9 TGTGCCAGCAGCGCCGGGACAGAGAATTCACCCCTCCACTTT CASSAGTENSPLHF
TRBJ2-5 - - TRBV24-1 TGTGCCACCAGTAGGGAGGAGACCCAGTACTTC CATSREETQYF
TRBJ2-2 - TRBD1 TRBV19 TGTGCCAGTAGTATTAGGACAGGCCCCTGGGAGCTGTTTTTT CASSIRTGPWELFF
TRBJ1-5 - TRBD1 TRBV28 TGTGCCAGCAGGGACGGTAGGGGGCATGCCAATCAGCCCCAGCATTTT CASRDGRGHANQPQHF
TRBJ2-3 many - TRBV11-2 TGTGCCAGCAGCTCCCAGGGCACAGATACGCAGTATTTT CASSSQGTDTQYF
TRBJ1-1 - - TRBV18 TGTGCCAGCGCAACAGTCAACACTGAAGCTTTCTTT CASATVNTEAFF
TRBJ1-6 - - TRBV28 TGTGCCAGCAAAAGAGGCCTAACAGGCGGTAGCTCCTATAATTCACCCCTCCACTTT CASKRGLTGGSSYNSPLHF
TRBJ2-7 - TRBD1 TRBV4-3 TGCGCCAGCAGCCAACAATTTCGACAGGGAAACTACGAGCAGTACTTC CASSQQFRQGNYEQYF
TRBJ2-7 once - TRBV23-1 TGCGCCAGCAGTCAGGGCTTATACGAGCAGTACTTC CASSQGLYEQYF
TRBJ2-3 once TRBD2 TRBV29-1 TGCAGCGTTGAAGGGGCTAGCGGGAGGTCCGATACGCAGTATTTT CSVEGASGRSDTQYF